Below are 21 T cell receptor beta chains sequenced from a single sample in a study of blood T cell repertoires in COVID-19. Libraries were prepared by immunoSEQ multiplex PCR; TCRdb keeps only in-frame clonotypes and omits some of them. Found here are about 120,000 clones, less than 95% of them singletons; the top ten hold 1.8%. The sample comprised peripheral blood. All receptors come from a human donor with active COVID-19. The donor label of this sample is uncertain.

The rearrangement uses TRBV4-2 and TRBJ1-1, with D possibly being TRBD1 (6 bases). CDR1 LGHNA and CDR2 YNFKEQ come from the germline V gene. The CDR3 is made up of 19 amino acids. V gave up 0 bases and J gave up 2 bases, with 22 bases separating them. CDR3 sequence reads: CASSQDWGLHRADNTEAFF. The DNA for the CDR3 is TGTGCCAGCAGCCAAGATTGGGGTTTACACAGGGCGGATAACACTGAAGCTTTCTTT.

This clone has only one observation. The chain joins TRBV7-9 to TRBJ2-3; no reliable D call. Trimming stripped 3 bases from V and 0 bases from J, with 13 bases between. The germline gives CDR1 SEHNR, CDR2 FQNEAQ (reference sequence). The CDR3 runs to 16 residues. The CDR3 nucleotides are TGTGCCAGCAGCTTTAGCTCCGCGACTAGCACAGATACGCAGTATTTT. Its protein product is CASSFSSATSTDTQYF. Drawing the rest from reference TRBV7-9 and TRBJ2-3, the complete variable domain is DTGVSQNPRHKITKRGQNVTFRCDPISEHNRLYWYRQTLGQGPEFLTYFQNEAQLEKSRLLSDRFSAERPKGSFSTLEIQRTEQGDSAMYLCASSFSSATSTDTQYFGPGTRLTVL.

V usage is TRBV29-1 and J usage is TRBJ2-2, with a possible D match to TRBD1 (6 bases). This CDR3 has 13 amino acids. Trimming shortened V by 5 bases and J by 6 bases, and 13 bases separated the two germline ends. In germline, CDR1 is SQVTM, CDR2 ANQGSEA. CDR3: CSVPSGVAGELFF. CDR3 nucleotides: TGCAGCGTTCCTTCAGGGGTAGCCGGGGAGCTGTTTTTT.

This clone came up a few times. The gene calls are TRBV9 and TRBJ2-7, with a tentative D call TRBD1 (6 bases). CDR1 and CDR2 (germline): SGDLS, YYNGEE. Deletions cut 3 bases from V and 3 bases from J, with 13 bases between. The CDR3 extends over 14 amino acids. The CDR3 region is CASSEQGRDYEQYF. The CDR3 DNA sequence: TGTGCCAGCAGCGAACAGGGCCGCGACTACGAGCAGTACTTC.

V gene TRBV11-2 combines with J gene TRBJ1-1, with a possible D match to TRBD1 (5 bases). The CDR3 is 13 amino acids. The ends were cut back, 5 bases at V and 4 bases at J, with 11 bases in the middle. The V gene's germline CDR1 is SGHAT and CDR2 FQNNGV. DNA for the CDR3: TGTGCCAGCAGCCGACTTAGGGGCACTGAAGCTTTCTTT. Translating it yields CASSRLRGTEAFF.

The rearrangement links TRBV9 to TRBJ1-2; possibly TRBD1 for D (5 bases). V lost 4 bases, J lost 5 bases, and 15 bases lay in between. CDR3 length equals 14 residues. CDR1 is SGDLS, CDR2 YYNGEE, per germline. CDR3 in DNA: TGTGCCAGCAGCAACTTAGGGGAACAATATGGCTACACCTTC. Its protein product is CASSNLGEQYGYTF.

The chain's CDR3 is CASSPTGFNEQFF. CDR3 nucleotide sequence: TGTGCCAGCAGCCCGACAGGATTCAATGAGCAGTTCTTC. This rearrangement joins TRBV11-3 to TRBJ2-1, with D perhaps TRBD1 (6 bases). The CDR3 length is 13 residues. Germline V gene lookup returns CDR1 SGHNT and CDR2 YENEEA. V was cut by 5 bases and J by 6 bases, with 11 bases left in between. The whole variable domain, remainder taken from reference TRBV11-3 and TRBJ2-1, is EAGVVQSPRYKIIEKKQPVAFWCNPISGHNTLYWYLQNLGQGPELLIRYENEEAVDDSQLPKDRFSAERLKGVDSTLKIQPAELGDSAVYLCASSPTGFNEQFFGPGTRLTVL.

The chain recombines TRBV28 with TRBJ2-3, with 8 bases that match TRBD2. The CDR3 sequence is 15 residues long. V shed 7 bases, J shed 0 bases, and the junction held 6 bases outside the gene matches. CDR1 is MDHEN and CDR2 is SYDVKM in the germline V gene. The CDR3 spells CASIEAGESTDTQYF. DNA of the CDR3: TGTGCCAGCATCGAAGCGGGGGAGAGCACAGATACGCAGTATTTT.

The V and J genes are TRBV2 and TRBJ2-7; tentatively, D is TRBD1 (5 bases). This CDR3 has 14 amino acids. Germline V gives CDR1 SNHLY, CDR2 FYNNEI. Trimming took 7 bases from V and 2 from J, leaving 15 bases between them. This CDR3 is CASKRSGLTYEQYF. The CDR3 coding sequence is TGTGCCAGCAAAAGGTCAGGGCTAACCTACGAGCAGTACTTC.

The CDR3, as DNA: TGTGCCAGTATAGCTGGGGGGGCGCGGAACGGGGAGCTGTTTTTT. Translated: CASIAGGARNGELFF. The chain combines TRBV19 with TRBJ2-2, with D tentatively TRBD2 (7 bases). The CDR3 is 15 amino acids. V dropped 7 bases and J dropped 7 bases, with 19 bases sitting between them. Per germline, CDR1 LNHDA and CDR2 SQIVND (reference sequence).

The chain joins TRBV4-3 to TRBJ1-4, with D maybe TRBD1 (5 bases). V shed 4 bases and J shed 8 bases, with 11 bases lying between them. CDR3 length equals 13 residues. CDR1 and CDR2 from the germline V gene are LGHNA and YSLEER. The CDR3 loop is CASSRDRQEKLFF. Written as DNA, the CDR3 is TGCGCCAGCAGCCGCGACAGACAGGAAAAACTGTTTTTT.

For the CDR3, the DNA is TGTGCCAGCAGTTCGACAGGGCCGACTAATGAAAAACTGTTTTTT. Translating gives CASSSTGPTNEKLFF. This rearrangement joins TRBV28 to TRBJ1-4; 7 positions match TRBD1. The CDR3 has 15 residues. V lost 4 bases to trimming and J lost 2 bases; unmatched junction nucleotides: 4. Germline-derived CDR1 and CDR2 are MDHEN and SYDVKM. The entire variable domain, with the rest obtained from reference TRBV28 and TRBJ1-4, is as follows: DVKVTQSSRYLVKRTGEKVFLECVQDMDHENMFWYRQDPGLGLRLIYFSYDVKMKEKGDIPEGYSVSREKKERFSLILESASTNQTSMYLCASSSTGPTNEKLFFGSGTQLSVL.

This clone was seen once. The V gene is TRBV4-1, the J gene TRBJ1-1; TRBD1 matches 7 bases. The length of the CDR3 is 13 residues. CDR1 and CDR2 from the germline V gene are MGHRA and YSYEKL. V gave up 4 bases and J gave up 4 bases; unmatched junction bases: 3. CDR3 sequence: CASSLAGGTEAFF. The CDR3, as DNA: TGCGCCAGCAGCCTAGCAGGGGGCACTGAAGCTTTCTTT.

The chain has TRBV19 and TRBJ2-6; D is perhaps TRBD1 (5 bases). This CDR3 is built from 16 residues. The germline gives CDR1 LNHDA, CDR2 SQIVND (reference sequence). V lost 4 bases and J 0 bases, leaving 10 bases between the germline ends. CDR3 DNA: TGTGCCAGTAGTAGGGGCAGCCGCTCTGGGGCCAACGTCCTGACTTTC. It encodes CASSRGSRSGANVLTF. The variable domain in full, with the rest retrieved from reference TRBV19 and TRBJ2-6, is DGGITQSPKYLFRKEGQNVTLSCEQNLNHDAMYWYRQDPGQGLRLIYYSQIVNDFQKGDIAEGYSVSREKKESFPLTVTSAQKNPTAFYLCASSRGSRSGANVLTFGAGSRLTVL.

V gene TRBV19 combines with J gene TRBJ2-2; 7 bases agree with TRBD1. The trim removed 6 bases at V and 5 bases at J, leaving 12 bases unmatched. The germline V gene has CDR1 LNHDA and CDR2 SQIVND (reference sequence). CDR3 length: 16 amino acids. This chain's CDR3 is CASRDRQGQLTGELFF. The CDR3 nucleotides read TGTGCCAGTAGAGATAGACAGGGTCAGTTGACCGGGGAGCTGTTTTTT.

This chain joins TRBV2 and TRBJ1-4; 9 bases map to TRBD1. Germline trimming cut 6 bases from V and 7 bases from J; bases unmatched to any gene: 6. The CDR3 loop spans 14 amino acids. Germline-derived CDR1 and CDR2 are SNHLY and FYNNEI. CDR3 loop: CASRPGQGVEKLFF. As DNA, the CDR3 is TGTGCCAGCAGACCGGGACAGGGAGTTGAAAAACTGTTTTTT.

J is TRBJ1-5 and V is TRBV27; maybe TRBD1 (5 bases). V was trimmed by 2 bases and J by 3 bases, leaving 11 bases between them. The CDR3 extends over 15 amino acids. Germline V CDR1 and CDR2: MNHEY, SMNVEV (reference sequence). CDR3 nucleotides: TGTGCCAGCAGTTTAAACGGGGGTATCAATCAGCCCCAGCATTTT. This encodes CASSLNGGINQPQHF.

This clone was counted a single time. The V gene is TRBV5-4, the J gene TRBJ2-1; D is unresolved. Germline-derived CDR1 and CDR2 are SGHNT and YYREEE (reference sequence). V was clipped by 4 bases and J by 5 bases, with 4 bases between them. CDR3 size: 11 residues. CDR3 region: CASSEDNEQFF. CDR3 bases: TGTGCCAGCAGCGAGGACAATGAGCAGTTCTTC.

The chain joins TRBV7-2 to TRBJ2-3; 11 nucleotides line up with TRBD1. Unmatched junction bases numbered 5, after V lost 5 bases and J lost 4 bases. The CDR3 covers 15 residues. Germline assignment: CDR1 SGHTA and CDR2 FQGNSA. The CDR3 DNA is TGTGCCAGCAGCCGGGACAGGGGGAGGGCAGATACGCAGTATTTT. Its protein is CASSRDRGRADTQYF.

CDR3 amino acids: CSARQGQGYTF. In DNA form, the CDR3 reads TGCAGCGCCCGACAGGGACAAGGCTACACCTTC. V and J are TRBV29-1 and TRBJ1-2; 7 bases line up with TRBD1. J gave up 8 bases and V 7 bases, and 7 bases lay outside the gene matches. The CDR3 is 11 residues long. In germline, CDR1 is SQVTM, CDR2 ANQGSEA.

The gene calls are TRBV21-1 and TRBJ1-5. TRBV21-1 is recorded as a pseudogene. The CDR3 has 14 amino acids. The CDR3 here is CASRGGLEGQPQHF. The DNA for the CDR3 is TGTGCCAGCCGGGGGGGCCTAGAGGGGCAGCCCCAGCATTTT.